This T cell receptor (beta chain) was sequenced in a study of blood T cell repertoires in COVID-19. Background on the study: T cells, B-cell-depleted T cells, or PBMCs supplied cDNA or gDNA.

Each participant's cohort was designated according to participant-reported clinical history. Exposed study participants had met a COVID-19 case within 2 weeks before entry. Data came from immunoSEQ multiplex PCR; TCRdb stores just in-frame clones and leaves some out. The data contain approximately 340,000 clones, more than 85% of them singletons. The germline gives CDR1 MNHEY, CDR2 SVGEGT. The V end was cut by 2 bases, the J end by 1 base, with 5 bases between. CDR3 length: 14 residues. The rearrangement links TRBV6-2 or TRBV6-3 to TRBJ1-4; D may be TRBD1 (5 bases). This sequence originates from a woman between 35 and 50 years old who had been exposed to COVID-19. What was sequenced was PBMCs or T cells enriched from blood (not recorded which). CDR3: CASSYDRTNEKLFF. The DNA for the CDR3 is TGTGCCAGCAGTTACGACAGAACTAATGAAAAACTGTTTTTT.